These T cell receptor beta chains were read from a single sample in a study of T cell changes during pregnancy in multiple sclerosis. Here immunoSEQ multiplex PCR was the method, and the copy in TCRdb shows in-frame clones only, minus some. The data hold over 55,000 clones, with around 92% observed a single time. The specimen comprised CD8+ T cells from peripheral blood mononuclear cells, sampled in the third trimester of pregnancy. The receptors come from a female donor in good health, enrolled as a control in a pregnancy study. Both conserved end residues are part of each CDR3. Each record gives: CDR3 DNA, CDR3 protein, D gene, J gene, clone size, V gene. A D gene is named only where the DNA matches it firmly. Only some rows state a clone size, as once, few, many or a class for expanded clones.

cdr3_nt: TGTGCCAGCAGCGCCCACACAGATACGCAGTATTTT
cdr3_aa: CASSAHTDTQYF
d_call: .
j_call: TRBJ2-3
clone_size: .
v_call: TRBV9

cdr3_nt: TGTGCCAGCAGTGAACGTCCGGAACAGGGTGGCAATGAGCAGTTCTTC
cdr3_aa: CASSERPEQGGNEQFF
d_call: .
j_call: TRBJ2-1
clone_size: .
v_call: TRBV6-1

cdr3_nt: TGTGCCAGCGGGACAGGGTCCGAGCAGTACTTC
cdr3_aa: CASGTGSEQYF
d_call: TRBD1
j_call: TRBJ2-7
clone_size: .
v_call: TRBV11-2

cdr3_nt: TGTGCCAGCAGCTTTATTACTCAGGGGGCAGATACGCAGTATTTT
cdr3_aa: CASSFITQGADTQYF
d_call: TRBD1
j_call: TRBJ2-3
clone_size: .
v_call: TRBV11-2

cdr3_nt: TGTGCCAGCGGGTCCTTAATCGGGGACTTGAACACTGAAGCTTTCTTT
cdr3_aa: CASGSLIGDLNTEAFF
d_call: .
j_call: TRBJ1-1
clone_size: .
v_call: TRBV4-2

cdr3_nt: TGTGCCAGCAGCTTAAGGGTGCTAGCGGGGGTGAGTCGGGAGACCCAGTACTTC
cdr3_aa: CASSLRVLAGVSRETQYF
d_call: TRBD2
j_call: TRBJ2-5
clone_size: .
v_call: TRBV7-2

cdr3_nt: TGTGCCAGTCGGGGGGGGAACACCGGGGAGCTGTTTTTT
cdr3_aa: CASRGGNTGELFF
d_call: TRBD2
j_call: TRBJ2-2
clone_size: .
v_call: TRBV4-2

cdr3_nt: TGTGCCAGCAGCTCGAGCGGGGGCTTGGGTTCACCCCTCCACTTT
cdr3_aa: CASSSSGGLGSPLHF
d_call: .
j_call: TRBJ1-6
clone_size: .
v_call: TRBV5-4

cdr3_nt: TGTGCCAGCAGCCCAGGCTATCAGCCCCAGCATTTT
cdr3_aa: CASSPGYQPQHF
d_call: .
j_call: TRBJ1-5
clone_size: .
v_call: TRBV7-9

cdr3_nt: TGTGCCAGTAGTACGGCGGACTCCACCGGGGAGCTGTTTTTT
cdr3_aa: CASSTADSTGELFF
d_call: .
j_call: TRBJ2-2
clone_size: .
v_call: TRBV19

cdr3_nt: TGTGCCTGGAGTCCAGGGTACGAGCAGTACTTC
cdr3_aa: CAWSPGYEQYF
d_call: .
j_call: TRBJ2-7
clone_size: .
v_call: TRBV30

cdr3_nt: TGTGCCATCAGTGGACAGTTGAGCACAGATACGCAGTATTTT
cdr3_aa: CAISGQLSTDTQYF
d_call: .
j_call: TRBJ2-3
clone_size: .
v_call: TRBV10-3

cdr3_nt: TGTGCCAGCAGCTTGGCGGAGATCGAAGCTTTCTTT
cdr3_aa: CASSLAEIEAFF
d_call: .
j_call: TRBJ1-1
clone_size: .
v_call: TRBV5-6

cdr3_nt: TGTGCCAGCAGCCCAAGACAGGACTTAGGCTACGAGCAGTACTTC
cdr3_aa: CASSPRQDLGYEQYF
d_call: .
j_call: TRBJ2-7
clone_size: .
v_call: TRBV9

cdr3_nt: TGTGCCAGCAGTTTAGTGGGCCATGAGCAGTTCTTC
cdr3_aa: CASSLVGHEQFF
d_call: .
j_call: TRBJ2-1
clone_size: once
v_call: TRBV27

cdr3_nt: TGTGCCAGCACCGGATTCCGGGACAGGAGATACGAGCAGTACTTC
cdr3_aa: CASTGFRDRRYEQYF
d_call: TRBD1
j_call: TRBJ2-7
clone_size: .
v_call: TRBV27

cdr3_nt: TGTGCCAGCAGTTCGACTAGCGGGGGTGGAGATACGCAGTATTTT
cdr3_aa: CASSSTSGGGDTQYF
d_call: TRBD2
j_call: TRBJ2-3
clone_size: .
v_call: TRBV7-3

cdr3_nt: TGTGCCAGCAGCTTAGGGGCAGGGGGGAACTATGGCTACACCTTC
cdr3_aa: CASSLGAGGNYGYTF
d_call: TRBD1
j_call: TRBJ1-2
clone_size: once
v_call: TRBV13

cdr3_nt: TGTGCCAGCAGCGTAGAAGCGAGGGCCCATGAAGCTTTCTTT
cdr3_aa: CASSVEARAHEAFF
d_call: .
j_call: TRBJ1-1
clone_size: .
v_call: TRBV9

cdr3_nt: TGTGCCAGCAGCCCAAGGGAGGCCACCTACGAGCAGTACTTC
cdr3_aa: CASSPREATYEQYF
d_call: .
j_call: TRBJ2-7
clone_size: .
v_call: TRBV5-4

cdr3_nt: TGTGCCAGCAGCTCTTTGGCGGGGGGTTACAATGAGCAGTTCTTC
cdr3_aa: CASSSLAGGYNEQFF
d_call: TRBD2
j_call: TRBJ2-1
clone_size: .
v_call: TRBV11-2

cdr3_nt: TGTGCCAGCAGAAGGACAGGATTCTTCAATGAGCAGTTCTTC
cdr3_aa: CASRRTGFFNEQFF
d_call: TRBD1
j_call: TRBJ2-1
clone_size: .
v_call: TRBV27

cdr3_nt: TGTGCCAGCAGTTTAGGGGGGGATGAAGCTTTCTTT
cdr3_aa: CASSLGGDEAFF
d_call: .
j_call: TRBJ1-1
clone_size: .
v_call: TRBV27

cdr3_nt: TGTGCCAGCAGTGAAGAATATAACTATGGCTACACCTTC
cdr3_aa: CASSEEYNYGYTF
d_call: .
j_call: TRBJ1-2
clone_size: .
v_call: TRBV6-1

cdr3_nt: TGTGCCAGCAGCCCCAGGGGTAGCAATCAGCCCCAGCATTTT
cdr3_aa: CASSPRGSNQPQHF
d_call: .
j_call: TRBJ1-5
clone_size: .
v_call: TRBV27

cdr3_nt: TGTGCCAGCAGCTTACAAGGGGACTTATACAATGAGCAGTTCTTC
cdr3_aa: CASSLQGDLYNEQFF
d_call: .
j_call: TRBJ2-1
clone_size: few
v_call: TRBV7-8

cdr3_nt: TGTGCCAGCAGCCCGTCGGCTCTAGCGGGGGCTAACCAAGAGACCCAGTACTTC
cdr3_aa: CASSPSALAGANQETQYF
d_call: TRBD2
j_call: TRBJ2-5
clone_size: once
v_call: TRBV9

cdr3_nt: TGCAGCGTTGTCGGACTAGCGGCGTACCAAGAGACCCAGTACTTC
cdr3_aa: CSVVGLAAYQETQYF
d_call: TRBD2
j_call: TRBJ2-5
clone_size: .
v_call: TRBV29-1

cdr3_nt: TGTGCCAGCAGCCTACTGGACAGGGGAAATCAGCCCCAGCATTTT
cdr3_aa: CASSLLDRGNQPQHF
d_call: TRBD1
j_call: TRBJ1-5
clone_size: .
v_call: TRBV7-2

cdr3_nt: TGTGCCAGCAGAAGGGGGGGAGGGGACACTGAAGCTTTCTTT
cdr3_aa: CASRRGGGDTEAFF
d_call: .
j_call: TRBJ1-1
clone_size: .
v_call: TRBV27